The clone carrying this T cell receptor beta chain was detected only once. This sample was included in a study of blood T cell repertoires in COVID-19. Study-wide background: Italy, Spain and the United States were the sources of the convalescent and acute COVID-19 samples. The cDNA or gDNA used as material had been derived from T cells, B-cell-depleted T cells, or PBMCs.

As processed by the authors: How many nucleated cells were present was estimated from reference gene primer amplification. Here immunoSEQ multiplex PCR was the method, and the copy in TCRdb shows in-frame clones only, minus some. D and trimming were read from the DNA, whereas the V and J calls and clone size are those reported in that table. The sample has nearly 350,000 clones, under 95% seen once. The CDR3 is 14 amino acids. The V and J ends lost 3 bases and 7 bases respectively, with 15 bases between them. CDR1 and CDR2 from the germline V gene are KGHSH and LQKENI. V gene TRBV18 combines with J gene TRBJ1-1; TRBD1 is a possible D gene (6 bases). What was sequenced was peripheral blood. This TCR was recovered from a young woman who had recovered from COVID-19. The CDR3 reads CASSPSRGRNEAFF. DNA for the CDR3: TGTGCCAGCTCACCCTCCAGGGGAAGGAATGAAGCTTTCTTT. The entire variable domain, with the rest obtained from reference TRBV18 and TRBJ1-1, is as follows: NAGVMQNPRHLVRRRGQEARLRCSPMKGHSHVYWYRQLPEEGLKFMVYLQKENIIDESGMPKERFSAEFPKEGPSILRIQQVVRGDSAAYFCASSPSRGRNEAFFGQGTRLTVV.